The rows below give T cell receptor beta chains drawn from one sample of a study of T cell changes during pregnancy in multiple sclerosis. TCRdb's copy holds only in-frame clones and misses some; the assay was immunoSEQ multiplex PCR. The table lists roughly 93,000 clones, about 92% of them singletons. Sequenced here: peripheral blood, sampled after pregnancy. These TCRs come from a female donor in good health, enrolled as a control in a pregnancy study. Both conserved end residues are part of each CDR3. D genes are given only for firm matches. Part of the rows lack a size; the others show once, few, many or a class for expanded clones.

NA,TRBJ1-2,NA,TRBV10-2,TGCGCCAGTTCCCGGGATCTCTATGGCTACACCTTC,CASSRDLYGYTF
NA,TRBJ2-1,NA,TRBV5-5,TGTGCCAGCAGCTTCGAAGTGCGCAATGAGCAGTTCTTC,CASSFEVRNEQFF
TRBD2,TRBJ2-3,NA,TRBV19,TGTGCCAGTAAACTAGCGGGAGGGCCGGGAGATACGCAGTATTTT,CASKLAGGPGDTQYF
NA,TRBJ1-2,NA,TRBV23-1,TGCGCCAGCAGTGCCCGGTTCGAGAGGGGCTACACCTTC,CASSARFERGYTF
NA,TRBJ2-1,NA,TRBV9,TGTGCCAGCAGCGCACCGACTAGTTCGATCAATGAGCAGTTCTTC,CASSAPTSSINEQFF
TRBD1,TRBJ2-7,NA,TRBV28,TGTGCCAGCAGCCTACTTGGAACAGGGGTCTACGAGCAGTACTTC,CASSLLGTGVYEQYF
TRBD2,TRBJ2-1,NA,TRBV7-8,TGTGCCAGCAGCTTAAAAGCGGGACCCTACAATGAGCAGTTCTTC,CASSLKAGPYNEQFF
TRBD1,TRBJ2-1,NA,TRBV19,TGTGCCAGTAGTATAGAAGGGGACAGCGCCTACAATGAGCAGTTCTTC,CASSIEGDSAYNEQFF
TRBD2,TRBJ2-3,NA,TRBV5-4,TGTGCCAGCATCAACTGGGGTAGCGGGGCCCCAGATACGCAGTATTTT,CASINWGSGAPDTQYF
TRBD1,TRBJ2-7,NA,TRBV28,TGTGCCAGCAGGGCAACCGGTGGGACAGGGGGACAGTACTTC,CASRATGGTGGQYF
NA,TRBJ1-1,NA,TRBV7-2,TGTGCCAGCAGCCCCGGGGGGGTTATCACTGAAGCTTTCTTT,CASSPGGVITEAFF
NA,TRBJ1-5,once,TRBV19,TGTGCCAGTAGTATAGCCCGGCGGGGTAATCAGCCCCAGCATTTT,CASSIARRGNQPQHF